The text below deals with one TCR beta chain. The antigen is unknown. Using unique molecular identifiers, the investigators prepared the TCRbeta library. One entry per CDR3 protein, called by TCRdb with MiXCR from the PCR reads. This table holds 450,000 to 550,000 distinct CDR3 sequences, about an eighth found once. The data belong to a study of T-cell reconstitution after alpha-beta-depleted transplantation in children. Whole-study findings and limits: Surviving recipient T cells and thymic progenitors underlay high day-60 TCRbeta diversity in some patients. Among T cells one year after transplant, newly produced cells accounted for most counts and diversity. Reportedly, alpha-beta T cells present about two months post-transplant originated from several hundred expanded clones of graft origin.

Germline CDR1 MDHEN, CDR2 SYDVKM. The CDR3 extends over 14 amino acids. Trimming removed 10 bases from V and 7 bases from J; junction bases left unmatched: 13. Sequenced material: PBMCs, mostly from graft donor cells, taken 180 days after TCRalphabeta/CD19-depleted stem cell transplant. This clonotype originated in a female patient younger than 10 who had a stem cell transplant for aplastic anemia, so the T cells may come from the graft donor. V is TRBV28 and J is TRBJ2-5, with TRBD2 matching over 9 bases. The CDR3 is CATSRGGRGGTQYF. The CDR3 nucleotides read TGTGCCACCAGCAGGGGCGGGAGGGGAGGGACCCAGTACTTC.